This T cell receptor beta chain was captured by sequencing in a study of T cells in localized non-small cell lung cancer. The data were produced by immunoSEQ multiplex PCR, yet TCRdb's version contains in-frame clones alone and is incomplete. The sample has about 53,000 clones, approximately 80% seen once; the top ten hold 17%. A note on this clone: Its antigen is as yet unknown.

Study-wide results and caveats: Since sequencing was restricted to only one region of the tumor, intratumor heterogeneity remains a possibility.

This CDR3 region has 12 residues. Per the germline V gene, CDR1 is SGHTA and CDR2 is FQGTGA. Between the trimmed V and J ends, which lost 2 bases and 6 bases, there was a span of 4 bases. The source is a man aged 40 to 70 with stage III lung adenocarcinoma. The sequencing used peripheral blood mononuclear cells, collected before any cancer treatment. This chain connects TRBV7-3 to TRBJ2-2; D is uncertain. As DNA, the CDR3 is TGTGCCAGCAGCTTACAGCCCGGGGAGCTGTTTTTT. Residues: CASSLQPGELFF.